This T cell receptor beta chain was observed in a study of cytomegalovirus exposure and HLA in healthy donors. The study, taken as a whole, reports: When analyzed later, the rates of TCR association showed variation by HLA locus, with DRB1 the most and HLA-C the fewest. Sequences of the TCR beta chain were said to predict the HLA-A and HLA-B alleles of most subjects accurately. Reportedly, cytomegalovirus status was diagnosed with high sensitivity and specificity. As confirmed in vitro, a few CMV-associated chains were specific for CMV antigens.

The PCR used 60 Vbeta and 13 Jbeta primers. TCRdb's table, derived via immunoSEQ multiplex PCR, lists solely in-frame clones and lacks some. The data hold roughly 170,000 clones, with 84% observed a single time. Concerning this clone itself: Its target is unknown.

CDR3 length: 15 amino acids. Trimming removed 7 bases at V and 5 bases at J, with 21 bases between. CDR1 is MNHNY, CDR2 SVGAGI, per germline (reference sequence). This receptor was identified in a girl between 10 and 17 years old in good health and CMV-seropositive. V is TRBV6-6 and J is TRBJ2-7; possibly TRBD2 for D (6 bases). Material for sequencing was PBMCs. The CDR3: CASTHPAGLTHEQYF. DNA for the CDR3: TGTGCCAGCACTCACCCAGCGGGCCTGACCCACGAGCAGTACTTC.